This TCR beta chain was obtained from a study of cytomegalovirus exposure and HLA in healthy donors. Findings and limits, study-wide: Usually a TCR sequence was rare, but some public TCRs were found in many donors. Researchers had no immune exposure information except CMV serostatus available.

Points on this clone: What it binds is not known.

This PCR relied on a set of 60 Vbeta primers and 13 Jbeta primers. The repertoire was sequenced with immunoSEQ multiplex PCR; TCRdb's copy has only in-frame clones and lacks some. The data hold about 210,000 clones, with about 88% observed a single time. This CDR3 comprises 14 residues. V gave up 6 bases and J gave up 2 bases; unmatched junction bases: 4. Germline V gene data show CDR1 as MNHEY and CDR2 as SMNVEV (reference sequence). The sample consisted of PBMCs. The receptor was derived from a girl aged 2 to 10 in good health and CMV-seronegative. The rearrangement uses TRBV27 and TRBJ1-1; 9 nucleotides line up with TRBD1. CDR3 nucleotide sequence: TGTGCCAGCAGGAAACAGGGGGCAAACACTGAAGCTTTCTTT. This codes for CASRKQGANTEAFF.